The clone carrying this TCR beta chain occurred many times. The authors built TCR beta libraries using iRepertoire HTBI primers and Arm-PCR of CDR3 regions. As handled by the study authors: Segment identification across samples yielded around 61 TRBV and 13 to 15 TRBJ segments. TCRdb re-called the multiplex PCR reads through MiXCR, storing one row per CDR3 protein. The V and J calls and clone size come from TCRdb's table, not from the authors' own analysis. The sample lists about 540,000 distinct CDR3 sequences, roughly 13% occurring once. The data were taken from a study of regulatory T cells in long-lasting Graves disease. Time point described: newly diagnosed GD, antithyroid drugs for less than 3 months. Generation of the TCR library employed RNA extracted from PBMCs. This sample was shared with a second study, whose subject was T cells in Graves' hyperthyroidism and ophthalmopathy. That investigation notes: Diagnoses used clinical symptoms, serum thyroxine and TRAb, thyroid ultrasound and orbital computed tomography.

The source of this sequence is a man aged 25 to 40 with Graves disease. The sequences come from peripheral blood mononuclear cells (PBMCs), collected at new diagnosis, from a patient treated with antithyroid drugs.

The CDR3 here is CASSYGSGYQETQYF. The CDR3 bases are TGTGCCAGCAGTTACGGGTCGGGTTACCAAGAGACCCAGTACTTC. This rearrangement joins TRBV12-3 or TRBV12-4 to TRBJ2-5, with D hard to call. This CDR3 is 15 amino acids long. Trimming removed 4 bases from V and 0 bases from J, with 12 bases in between.